This T cell receptor (beta chain) was obtained from a study of response to subunit inactivated influenza vaccine. TCRdb re-analysed the RT-PCR reads in MiXCR, keeping a single row per CDR3 protein. Among around 250,000 distinct CDR3 sequences listed, approximately 12% were seen once. This clonotype was counted a few times. This CDR3 is 14 amino acids long. Germline values: CDR1 SEHNR, CDR2 FQNEAQ (reference sequence). Deletions cut 6 bases from V and 0 bases from J, with 11 bases between. Here the sequenced sample was non-naive T cells sorted from PBMCs, taken 14 days before vaccination. The sequence was collected from a man between 45 and 60 years old who received an inactivated influenza vaccine. The V and J genes are TRBV7-9 and TRBJ1-1; D is unresolved. This chain's CDR3 is CASSPLGMNTEAFF. For the CDR3, the DNA is TGTGCCAGCAGTCCTCTGGGGATGAACACTGAAGCTTTCTTT.